The 20 T cell receptor beta chains below all came from one sample that was sequenced in a study of cytomegalovirus exposure and HLA in healthy donors (dated by TCRdb to the late 2010s). The library was obtained by the immunoSEQ multiplex PCR assay. For the multiplex PCR, a mixture combining 60 forward primers for TCR Vbeta segments and 13 reverse primers for TCR Jbeta segments was used. Sourced from immuneACCESS, this table was stored by TCRdb with only in-frame sequences that have V and J called. A share of the clones is absent; for the studies checked, an unresolved V gene accounts for under half, and the remainder has no known explanation. The table for this sample lists 150,000 to 200,000 clones; around 78% of them were counted only once. The top ten constitute roughly 13% of the sample. Sequenced sample: PBMCs. All receptors come from a woman aged 25 to 39 in good health and CMV-seropositive.

V usage is TRBV9 and J usage is TRBJ2-1; 12 positions match TRBD2. CDR3 length: 16 residues. In germline, CDR1 is SGDLS, CDR2 YYNGEE. After removal of 4 bases from V and 7 bases from J, the junction contained 9 bases not matched to a gene. This CDR3 reads CASSPATSGSTNEQFF. CDR3 DNA: TGTGCCAGCAGCCCGGCGACTAGCGGGAGTACAAATGAGCAGTTCTTC. Based on the CDR3 plus reference TRBV9 and TRBJ2-1, the full variable domain is DSGVTQTPKHLITATGQRVTLRCSPRSGDLSVYWYQQSLDQGLQFLIQYYNGEERAKGNILERFSAQQFPDLHSELNLSSLELGDSALYFCASSPATSGSTNEQFFGPGTRLTVL.

The V and J genes are TRBV4-1 and TRBJ1-2; D not certain. Deletions cut 0 bases from V and 8 bases from J, with 13 bases between. The germline CDR1 and CDR2 sequences are MGHRA and YSYEKL. This CDR3 is built from 14 residues. The CDR3, as DNA: TGCGCCAGCAGCCAAGATTTGCAGGTCCGGGGCTACACCTTC. Its protein product is CASSQDLQVRGYTF.

This clone was seen a few times. The chain employs TRBV28 and TRBJ2-7; D is unclear. The CDR3 contains 12 residues. The ends were cut back, 2 bases at V and 3 bases at J, with 5 bases in the middle. Germline V lookup: CDR1 MDHEN, CDR2 SYDVKM. The CDR3 region is CASSLGGYEQYF. CDR3 coding DNA: TGTGCCAGCAGTTTAGGCGGCTACGAGCAGTACTTC.

V is TRBV19 and J is TRBJ1-4; D is possibly TRBD1 (5 bases). Germline V gives CDR1 LNHDA, CDR2 SQIVND (reference sequence). The ends were cut back, 10 bases at V and 0 bases at J, with 12 bases in the middle. The CDR3 has 14 amino acids. The CDR3 is CATKPGATNEKLFF. CDR3 sequence (DNA): TGTGCCACGAAACCGGGGGCAACTAATGAAAAACTGTTTTTT.

V usage is TRBV19 and J usage is TRBJ2-7; D uncertain. This CDR3 contains 12 residues. Germline V lookup: CDR1 LNHDA, CDR2 SQIVND (reference sequence). V lost 6 bases, J lost 0 bases, and 6 bases lay in between. The CDR3 reads CASSSDSYEQYF. The CDR3 region has the DNA TGTGCCAGTAGCTCAGACTCCTACGAGCAGTACTTC.

The chain employs TRBV7-2 and TRBJ1-5, with a weak D call TRBD1 (6 bases). The germline V gene has CDR1 SGHTA and CDR2 FQGNSA. Between the trimmed V and J ends, which lost 5 bases and 4 bases, there was a span of 9 bases. The CDR3 has 13 residues. CDR3 sequence (DNA): TGTGCCAGCAGCCCCGACAGGAATCAGCCCCAGCATTTT. It codes for CASSPDRNQPQHF.

The chain recombines TRBV5-1 with TRBJ2-1; TRBD1 might be the D (6 bases). V was cut by 0 bases and J by 8 bases, with 15 bases left in between. Per germline, CDR1 SGHRS and CDR2 YFSETQ. There are 15 residues in the CDR3. CDR3 nucleotide sequence: TGCGCCAGCAGCTTGGCCGTACAGGGTAGAGATGAGCAGTTCTTC. This sequence encodes CASSLAVQGRDEQFF.

This clone was counted once. This chain links TRBV7-9 with TRBJ1-4; TRBD1 agrees at 9 bases. CDR3 length: 15 residues. With 5 bases clipped from V and 6 bases from J, the junction kept 7 bases outside the gene matches. The V gene's germline CDR1 is SEHNR and CDR2 FQNEAQ (reference sequence). The CDR3 region is CASSGTGGSYEKLFF. CDR3 in DNA: TGTGCCAGCAGCGGAACAGGGGGCAGTTATGAAAAACTGTTTTTT.

J is TRBJ2-7 and V is TRBV6-1, with 7 bases aligning to TRBD1. The CDR3 length is 15 residues. With V trimmed by 2 bases and J by 3 bases, 7 bases remained unmatched. In germline, CDR1 is MNHNS, CDR2 SASEGT. CDR3 region: CASSELRGGGYEQYF. The CDR3 DNA sequence: TGTGCCAGCAGTGAATTACGAGGGGGCGGCTACGAGCAGTACTTC.

V is TRBV23-1 and J is TRBJ2-7, with 11 bases that match TRBD1. TRBV23-1 is an ORF, with its function uncertain. The junction had 8 bases not matched to a gene; V was cut back by 2 bases and J by 2 bases. The CDR3 runs 17 residues. CDR3 amino acids: CASSQPSPGQGAYEQYF. In DNA form, the CDR3 reads TGCGCCAGCAGTCAACCCTCACCGGGACAGGGGGCCTACGAGCAGTACTTC.

The rearrangement uses TRBV13 and TRBJ2-2, with 7 bases aligning to TRBD1. With V trimmed by 1 base and J by 7 bases, 9 bases remained unmatched. Looked up from germline, CDR1 is PRHDT and CDR2 is FYEKMQ (reference sequence). There are 16 residues in the CDR3. DNA of the CDR3: TGTGCCAGCAGCTTAGTTCCGACAGGGCATAGCGGGGAGCTGTTTTTT. Protein: CASSLVPTGHSGELFF.

This clone was recorded a few times. V is TRBV4-3 and J is TRBJ2-7; tentatively, D is TRBD1 (6 bases). Per the germline V gene, CDR1 is LGHNA and CDR2 is YSLEER. The CDR3 runs to 13 residues. V was pared by 1 base and J by 6 bases, with 10 bases between. CDR3 loop: CASSQVAGAEQYF. CDR3 coding DNA: TGCGCCAGCAGCCAAGTGGCAGGGGCCGAGCAGTACTTC.

This chain uses TRBV7-9 with TRBJ1-1; D possibly corresponds to TRBD1 (5 bases). In germline, CDR1 is SEHNR, CDR2 FQNEAQ (reference sequence). This CDR3 is built from 15 residues. Trimming stripped 0 bases from V and 7 bases from J, with 15 bases between. CDR3 protein: CASSLARRGRGEAFF. The CDR3 coding sequence is TGTGCCAGCAGCTTAGCGAGGAGGGGTAGGGGTGAAGCTTTCTTT.

CDR3 in amino acids: CASSLGIAGTDTQYF. CDR3 nucleotides: TGTGCCAGCAGCTTAGGAATAGCGGGAACAGATACGCAGTATTTT. The chain uses TRBV7-2 and TRBJ2-3; TRBD2 agrees at 8 bases. Trimming cost V 1 base and J 3 bases; bases outside gene matches: 3. CDR3 size: 15 residues. Germline CDR1 SGHTA, CDR2 FQGNSA.

V and J are TRBV18 and TRBJ2-7, with 8 bases matching TRBD1. This CDR3 is 15 amino acids long. Germline V CDR1 and CDR2: KGHSH, LQKENI. Trimming cost V 1 base and J 6 bases; bases outside gene matches: 8. CDR3 protein: CASSPRTGKDSEQYF. Written as DNA, the CDR3 is TGTGCCAGCTCACCACGGACAGGGAAGGACTCCGAGCAGTACTTC.

This clone has only a few counts. The chain links TRBV21-1 to TRBJ2-7; the DNA was not used to check the table's D call, TRBD2. TRBV21-1 constitutes a pseudogene. This CDR3 is 14 amino acids long. CDR3 nucleotide sequence: TGTGCCAGCAGCAAAGAGGGCGGGTCCTACGAGCAGTACTTC. Amino acid sequence: CASSKEGGSYEQYF.

As DNA, the CDR3 is TGTGCCAGCAGCAAAGGCCCTAGACAGGGGGCAATGATTGAAAAACTGTTTTTT. Protein sequence: CASSKGPRQGAMIEKLFF. The V call is TRBV21-1, the J call TRBJ1-4; TRBD1 is the table's D call, not checked against the DNA. TRBV21-1 is a pseudogene locus. The CDR3 is 18 residues long.

The chain combines TRBV5-5 with TRBJ2-2; weak D call: TRBD1 (6 bases). The CDR3 sequence is 15 residues long. V lost 0 bases to trimming and J lost 4 bases, with 10 bases between them. CDR1 and CDR2 from the germline V gene are SGHKS and YYEKEE (reference sequence). CDR3 loop: CASSLARGITGELFF. The CDR3 nucleotides read TGTGCCAGCAGCTTGGCCAGGGGCATCACCGGGGAGCTGTTTTTT.

This rearrangement joins TRBV21-1 to TRBJ2-6; TRBD1 is taken as the D call from the table, unchecked against the DNA. TRBV21-1 is annotated as a pseudogene. The CDR3 totals 14 residues. The CDR3 DNA is TGTGCCGGACAAACAGGGACTGGGGCCAACGTCCTGACTTTC. It encodes CAGQTGTGANVLTF.

The chain carries TRBV19 and TRBJ2-3, with D maybe TRBD2 (6 bases). V lost 6 bases to trimming and J lost 4 bases, with 14 bases between them. In germline, CDR1 is LNHDA, CDR2 SQIVND (reference sequence). The CDR3 runs 14 residues. The CDR3 region is CASSALRGSDTQYF. The CDR3 coding sequence is TGTGCCAGTAGCGCCCTGCGGGGCTCAGATACGCAGTATTTT.